This T cell receptor (beta chain) was recorded in a study of T-cell reconstitution after alpha-beta-depleted transplantation in children. This clonotype was seen a handful of times. Unique molecular identifiers were incorporated when the TCRbeta library was constructed. In TCRdb, the PCR reads were re-called with MiXCR into one record per CDR3 protein. The repertoire holds around 680,000 distinct CDR3 sequences, with 15% to 20% as singletons. Trimming removed 0 bases at V and 8 bases at J, with 17 bases between. Germline V gene sequence: CDR1 MNHEY, CDR2 SVGEGT. The CDR3 is 16 amino acids. This receptor was taken from a human donor who donated a stem cell graft to a child with acute myeloid leukemia. The V gene is TRBV6-2 or TRBV6-3, the J gene TRBJ2-1; D gene ambiguous. The specimen comprised PBMCs from the stem cell graft donor, sampled from the stem cell graft. Here the CDR3 reads CASSYSLGPQRDEQFF. Written as DNA, the CDR3 is TGTGCCAGCAGTTACTCCCTTGGCCCCCAACGGGATGAGCAGTTCTTC.